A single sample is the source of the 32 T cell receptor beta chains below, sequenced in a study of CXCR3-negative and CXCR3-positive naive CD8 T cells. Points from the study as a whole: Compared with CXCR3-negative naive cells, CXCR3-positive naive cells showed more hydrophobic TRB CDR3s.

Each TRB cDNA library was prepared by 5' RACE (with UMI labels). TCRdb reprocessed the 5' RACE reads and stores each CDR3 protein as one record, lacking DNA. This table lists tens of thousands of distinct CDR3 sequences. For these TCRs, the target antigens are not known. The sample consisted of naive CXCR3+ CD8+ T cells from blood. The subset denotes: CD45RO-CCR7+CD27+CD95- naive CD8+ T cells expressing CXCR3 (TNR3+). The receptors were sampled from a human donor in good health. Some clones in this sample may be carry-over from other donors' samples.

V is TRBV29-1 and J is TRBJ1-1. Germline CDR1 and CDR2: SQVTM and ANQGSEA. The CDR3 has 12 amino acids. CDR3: CSVLLGITEAFF. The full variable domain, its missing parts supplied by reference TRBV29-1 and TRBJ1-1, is SAVISQKPSRDICQRGTSLTIQCQVDSQVTMMFWYRQQPGQSLTLIATANQGSEATYESGFVIDKFPISRPNLTFSTLTVSNMSPEDSSIYLCSVLLGITEAFFGQGTRLTVV.

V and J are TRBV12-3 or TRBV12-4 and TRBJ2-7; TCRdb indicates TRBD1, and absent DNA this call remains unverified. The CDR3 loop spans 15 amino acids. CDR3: CASRHAGTGAYEQYF.

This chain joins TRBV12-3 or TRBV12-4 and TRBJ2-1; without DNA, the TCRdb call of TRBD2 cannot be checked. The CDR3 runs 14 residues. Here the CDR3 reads CASSSTSGDNEQFF.

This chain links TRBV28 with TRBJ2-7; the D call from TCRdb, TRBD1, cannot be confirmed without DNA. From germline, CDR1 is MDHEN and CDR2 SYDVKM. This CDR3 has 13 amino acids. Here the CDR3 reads CASSSPGFYEQYF.

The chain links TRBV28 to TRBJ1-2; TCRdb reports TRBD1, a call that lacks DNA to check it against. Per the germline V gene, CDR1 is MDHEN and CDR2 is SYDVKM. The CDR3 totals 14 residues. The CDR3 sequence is CASSLLATGSGYTF.

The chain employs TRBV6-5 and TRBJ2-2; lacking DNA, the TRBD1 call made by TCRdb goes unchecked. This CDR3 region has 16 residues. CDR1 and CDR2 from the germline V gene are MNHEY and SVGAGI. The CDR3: CASSYQGRGNTGELFF.

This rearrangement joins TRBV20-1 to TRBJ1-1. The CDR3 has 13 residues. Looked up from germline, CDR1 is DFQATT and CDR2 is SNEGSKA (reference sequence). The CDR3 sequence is CSALFGEVTEALF.

CDR3 residues: CASSSGDQPQHF. V is TRBV7-3 and J is TRBJ1-5. The CDR3 extends over 12 amino acids. Germline V gene sequence: CDR1 SGHTA, CDR2 FQGTGA.

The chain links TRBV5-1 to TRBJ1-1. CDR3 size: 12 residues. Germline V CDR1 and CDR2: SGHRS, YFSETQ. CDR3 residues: CASSFKNTEAFF.

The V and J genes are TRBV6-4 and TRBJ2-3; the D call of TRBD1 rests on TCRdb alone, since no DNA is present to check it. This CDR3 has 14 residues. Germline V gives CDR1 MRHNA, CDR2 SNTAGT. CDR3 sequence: CASSDSRGADTQYF.

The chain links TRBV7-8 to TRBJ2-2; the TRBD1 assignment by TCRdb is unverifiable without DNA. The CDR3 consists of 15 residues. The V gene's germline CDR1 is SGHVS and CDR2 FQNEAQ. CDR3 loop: CASSLAGQSDRELFF.

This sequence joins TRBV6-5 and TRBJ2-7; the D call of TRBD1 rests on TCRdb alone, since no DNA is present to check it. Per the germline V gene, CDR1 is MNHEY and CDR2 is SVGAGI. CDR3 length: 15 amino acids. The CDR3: CASSFGTVSSYEQYF.

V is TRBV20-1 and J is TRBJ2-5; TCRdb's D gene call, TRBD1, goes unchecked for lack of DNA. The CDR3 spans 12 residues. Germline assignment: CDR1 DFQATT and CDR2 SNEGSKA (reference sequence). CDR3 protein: CSARDREETQYF.

The chain's CDR3 is CSVINWGESTEAFF. The chain uses TRBV29-1 and TRBJ1-1; TCRdb gives TRBD1 as the D gene, but with no DNA this cannot be confirmed. The CDR3 is 14 residues long. The germline CDR1 and CDR2 sequences are SQVTM and ANQGSEA.

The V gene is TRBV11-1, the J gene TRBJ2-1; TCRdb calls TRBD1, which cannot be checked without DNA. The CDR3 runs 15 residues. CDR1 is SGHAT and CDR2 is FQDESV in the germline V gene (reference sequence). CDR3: CASSGEFGAYNEQFF.

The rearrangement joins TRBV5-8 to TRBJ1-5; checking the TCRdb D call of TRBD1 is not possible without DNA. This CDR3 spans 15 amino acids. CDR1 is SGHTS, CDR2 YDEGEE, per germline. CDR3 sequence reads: CASSLVWTGHQPQHF.

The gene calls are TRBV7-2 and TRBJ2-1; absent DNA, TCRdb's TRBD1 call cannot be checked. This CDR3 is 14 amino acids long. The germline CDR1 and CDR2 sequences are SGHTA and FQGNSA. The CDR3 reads CASSPTGSDGEQFF.

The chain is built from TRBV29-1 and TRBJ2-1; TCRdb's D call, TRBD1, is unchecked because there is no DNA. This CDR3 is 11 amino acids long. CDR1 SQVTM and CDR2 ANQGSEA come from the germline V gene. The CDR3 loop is CSGVGHNEQFF.

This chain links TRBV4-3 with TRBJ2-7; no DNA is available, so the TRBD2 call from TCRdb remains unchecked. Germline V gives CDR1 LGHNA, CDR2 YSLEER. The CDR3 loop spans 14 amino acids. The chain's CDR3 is CASSQDSTSYEQYF.

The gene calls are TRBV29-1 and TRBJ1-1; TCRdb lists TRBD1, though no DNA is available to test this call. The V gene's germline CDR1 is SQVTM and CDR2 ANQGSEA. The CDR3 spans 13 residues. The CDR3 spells CSVERGGMAEAFF. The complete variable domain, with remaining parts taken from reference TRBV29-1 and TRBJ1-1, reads SAVISQKPSRDICQRGTSLTIQCQVDSQVTMMFWYRQQPGQSLTLIATANQGSEATYESGFVIDKFPISRPNLTFSTLTVSNMSPEDSSIYLCSVERGGMAEAFFGQGTRLTVV.

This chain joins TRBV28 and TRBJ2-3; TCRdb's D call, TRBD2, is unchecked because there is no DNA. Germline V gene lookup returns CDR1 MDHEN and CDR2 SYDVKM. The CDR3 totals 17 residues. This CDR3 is CASSFQGLAGTVDTQYF.

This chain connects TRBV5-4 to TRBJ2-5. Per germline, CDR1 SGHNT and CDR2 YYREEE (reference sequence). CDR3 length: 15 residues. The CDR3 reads CASSNGWNPRETQYF.

CDR3 residues: CASSFNRGNSPLHF. The chain employs TRBV28 and TRBJ1-6. Germline V gene lookup returns CDR1 MDHEN and CDR2 SYDVKM. This CDR3 region has 14 residues.

CDR3 in amino acids: CASSLDRAGANVLTF. The rearrangement links TRBV5-4 to TRBJ2-6. This CDR3 spans 15 amino acids. Germline-derived CDR1 and CDR2 are SGHNT and YYREEE (reference sequence). The full variable domain, rest sourced from reference TRBV5-4 and TRBJ2-6, is ETGVTQSPTHLIKTRGQQVTLRCSSQSGHNTVSWYQQALGQGPQFIFQYYREEENGRGNFPPRFSGLQFPNYSSELNVNALELDDSALYLCASSLDRAGANVLTFGAGSRLTVL.

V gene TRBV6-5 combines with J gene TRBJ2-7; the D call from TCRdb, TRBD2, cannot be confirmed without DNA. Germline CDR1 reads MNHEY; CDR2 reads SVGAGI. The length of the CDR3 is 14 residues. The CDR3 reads CASSRAGGDYEQYF.

CDR3 amino acids: CATSRKGETQYF. The V and J genes are TRBV15 and TRBJ2-5. CDR1 LNHNV and CDR2 YYDKDF come from the germline V gene (reference sequence). The CDR3 length is 12 residues.

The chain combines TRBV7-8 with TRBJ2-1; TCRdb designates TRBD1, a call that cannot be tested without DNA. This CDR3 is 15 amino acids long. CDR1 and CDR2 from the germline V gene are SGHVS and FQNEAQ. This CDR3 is CASSLSGAAYNEQFF. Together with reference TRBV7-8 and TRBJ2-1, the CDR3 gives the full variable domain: GAGVSQSPRYKVAKRGQDVALRCDPISGHVSLFWYQQALGQGPEFLTYFQNEAQLDKSGLPSDRFFAERPEGSVSTLKIQRTQQEDSAVYLCASSLSGAAYNEQFFGPGTRLTVL.

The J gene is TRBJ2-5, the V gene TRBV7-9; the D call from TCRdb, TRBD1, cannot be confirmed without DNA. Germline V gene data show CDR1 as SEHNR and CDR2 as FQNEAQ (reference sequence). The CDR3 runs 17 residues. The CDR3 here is CASSFPTVTDAGGTQYF.

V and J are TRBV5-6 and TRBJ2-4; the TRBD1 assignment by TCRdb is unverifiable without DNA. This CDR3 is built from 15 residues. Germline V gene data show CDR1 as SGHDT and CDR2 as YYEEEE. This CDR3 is CASSFHAREADIQYF.

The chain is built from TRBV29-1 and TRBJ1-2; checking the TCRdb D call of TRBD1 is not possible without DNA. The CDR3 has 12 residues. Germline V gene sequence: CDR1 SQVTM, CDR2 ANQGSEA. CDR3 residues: CSVGGDLGGYTF.

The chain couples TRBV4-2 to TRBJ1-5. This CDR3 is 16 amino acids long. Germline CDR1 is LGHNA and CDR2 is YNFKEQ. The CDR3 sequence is CASSQDGGSGNQPQHF.

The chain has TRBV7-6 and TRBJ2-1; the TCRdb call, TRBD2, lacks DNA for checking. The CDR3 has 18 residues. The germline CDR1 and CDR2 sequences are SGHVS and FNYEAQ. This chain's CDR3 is CASSPKPFGLADYNEQFF.